This TCR beta chain was observed in a study of shared clonotypes between healthy human individuals. Nashville, Tennessee was home to all donors, who were Caucasian adults. Trimming at V came to 6 bases and at J to 1 base, leaving 1 base not matched to a gene. Germline CDR1 and CDR2: SGHRS and YFSETQ. This CDR3 is 13 amino acids long. Measured with immunoSEQ multiplex PCR; TCRdb has only the in-frame clones, and not every one. The repertoire holds fewer than 600,000 clones, with roughly 80% as singletons. The source of this sequence is a woman aged 40 to 50 in good health. Some clones in this sample may be carry-over from other donors' samples. Specimen: PBMCs. V gene TRBV5-1 combines with J gene TRBJ2-5, with 9 bases fitting TRBD1. The CDR3 DNA reads TGCGCCAGCATGGGACAGGGCCAAGAGACCCAGTACTTC. Encoded protein: CASMGQGQETQYF.